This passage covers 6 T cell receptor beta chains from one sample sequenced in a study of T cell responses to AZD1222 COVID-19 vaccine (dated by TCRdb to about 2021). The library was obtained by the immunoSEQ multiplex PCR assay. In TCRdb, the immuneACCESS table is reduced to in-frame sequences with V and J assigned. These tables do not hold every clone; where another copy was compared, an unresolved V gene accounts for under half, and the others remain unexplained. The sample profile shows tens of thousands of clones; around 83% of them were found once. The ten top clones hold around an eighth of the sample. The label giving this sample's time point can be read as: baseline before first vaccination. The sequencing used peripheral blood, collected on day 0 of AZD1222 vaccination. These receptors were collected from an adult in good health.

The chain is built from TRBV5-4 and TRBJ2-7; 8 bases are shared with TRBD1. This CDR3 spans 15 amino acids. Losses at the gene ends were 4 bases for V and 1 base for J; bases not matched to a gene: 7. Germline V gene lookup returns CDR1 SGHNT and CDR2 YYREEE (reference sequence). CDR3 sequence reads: CASSLDRGRSYEQYF. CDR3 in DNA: TGTGCCAGCAGCCTCGACAGGGGACGGTCCTACGAGCAGTACTTC.

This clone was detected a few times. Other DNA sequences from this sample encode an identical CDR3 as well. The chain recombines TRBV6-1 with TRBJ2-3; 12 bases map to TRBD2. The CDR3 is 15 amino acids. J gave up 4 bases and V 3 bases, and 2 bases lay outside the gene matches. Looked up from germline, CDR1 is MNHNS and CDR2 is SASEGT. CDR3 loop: CASSELAGGPDTQYF. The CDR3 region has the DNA TGTGCCAGCAGTGAGCTAGCGGGGGGGCCAGATACGCAGTATTTT.

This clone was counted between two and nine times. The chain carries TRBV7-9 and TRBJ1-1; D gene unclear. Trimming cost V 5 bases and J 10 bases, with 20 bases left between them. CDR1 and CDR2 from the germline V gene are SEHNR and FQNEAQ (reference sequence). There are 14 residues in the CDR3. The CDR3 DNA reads TGTGCCAGCAGCCGGCCAGGTTTCTCGGTGGGAGCTTTCTTT. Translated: CASSRPGFSVGAFF.

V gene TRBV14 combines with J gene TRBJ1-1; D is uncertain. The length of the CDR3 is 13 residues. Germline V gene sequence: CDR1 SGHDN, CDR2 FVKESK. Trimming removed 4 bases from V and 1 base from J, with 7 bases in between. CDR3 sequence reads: CASSPTTNTEAFF. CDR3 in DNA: TGTGCCAGCAGCCCTACTACGAACACTGAAGCTTTCTTT.

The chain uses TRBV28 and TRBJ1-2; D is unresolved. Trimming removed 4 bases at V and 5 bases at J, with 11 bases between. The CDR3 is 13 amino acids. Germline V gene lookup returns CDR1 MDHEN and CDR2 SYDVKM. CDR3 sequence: CASSSTPSYGYTF. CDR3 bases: TGTGCCAGCAGTTCTACTCCGTCTTATGGCTACACCTTC.

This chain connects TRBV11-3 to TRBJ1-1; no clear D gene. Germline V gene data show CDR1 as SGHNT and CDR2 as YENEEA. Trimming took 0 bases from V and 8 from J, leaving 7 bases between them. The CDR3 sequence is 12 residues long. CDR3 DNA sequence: TGTGCCAGCAGCTTAGATAGTAGAGAAGCTTTCTTT. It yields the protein CASSLDSREAFF.